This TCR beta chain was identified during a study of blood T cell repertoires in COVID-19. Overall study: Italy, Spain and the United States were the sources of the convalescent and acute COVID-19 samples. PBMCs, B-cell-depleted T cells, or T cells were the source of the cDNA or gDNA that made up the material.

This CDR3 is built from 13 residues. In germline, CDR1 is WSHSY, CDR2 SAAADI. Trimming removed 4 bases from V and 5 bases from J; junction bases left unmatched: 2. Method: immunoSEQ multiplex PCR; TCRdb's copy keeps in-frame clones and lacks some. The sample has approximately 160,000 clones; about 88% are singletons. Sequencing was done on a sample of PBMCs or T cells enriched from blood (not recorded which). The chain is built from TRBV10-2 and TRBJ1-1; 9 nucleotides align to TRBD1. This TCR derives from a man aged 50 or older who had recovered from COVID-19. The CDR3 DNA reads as TGCGCCAGCAGTGTACAGGGGGCTACTGAAGCTTTCTTT. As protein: CASSVQGATEAFF.